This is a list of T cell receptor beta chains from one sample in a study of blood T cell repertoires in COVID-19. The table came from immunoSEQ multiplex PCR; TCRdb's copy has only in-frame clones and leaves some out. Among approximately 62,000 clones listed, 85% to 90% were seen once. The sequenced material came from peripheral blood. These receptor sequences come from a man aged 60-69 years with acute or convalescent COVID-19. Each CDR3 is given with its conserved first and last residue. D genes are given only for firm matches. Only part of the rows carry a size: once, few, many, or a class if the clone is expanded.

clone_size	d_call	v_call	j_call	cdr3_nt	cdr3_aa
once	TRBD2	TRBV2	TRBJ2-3	TGTGCCAGCTGGGTAGCGGGAGGTACCACAGATACGCAGTATTTT	CASWVAGGTTDTQYF
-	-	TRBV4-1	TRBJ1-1	TGCGCCAGCAGCCCGAGGACAGCGAACACTGAAGCTTTCTTT	CASSPRTANTEAFF
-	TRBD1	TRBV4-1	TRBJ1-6	TGCGCCAGCAGCAGACGGGACAGTGACTTTTCACCCCTCCACTTT	CASSRRDSDFSPLHF
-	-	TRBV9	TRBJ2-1	TGTGCCAGCAGCCCCCAGAACCACCCCAATGAGCAGTTCTTC	CASSPQNHPNEQFF
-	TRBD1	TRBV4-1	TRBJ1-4	TGCGCCAGCAGCCACCTCCGGGACAGGGGGCGGGATAATGAAAAACTGTTTTTT	CASSHLRDRGRDNEKLFF
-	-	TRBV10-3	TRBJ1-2	TGTGCCATCAGTGCACGGACAAGGGATGGCTACACCTTC	CAISARTRDGYTF
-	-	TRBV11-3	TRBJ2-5	TGTGCCAGCAGCTTAGGGCGGGACCAAGAGACCCAGTACTTC	CASSLGRDQETQYF
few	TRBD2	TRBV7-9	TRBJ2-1	TGTGCCAGCAGCGGTCGTGTGACTAGCGGGAGAAACTCCAATGAGCAGTTCTTC	CASSGRVTSGRNSNEQFF
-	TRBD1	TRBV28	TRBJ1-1	TGTGCCAGCAGTTTTCAGGGGGCGCGCACTGAAGCTTTCTTT	CASSFQGARTEAFF
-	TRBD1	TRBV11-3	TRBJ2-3	TGTGCCAGCAGCTTAGCTATCCGGGACAGGGGAAGCACAGATACGCAGTATTTT	CASSLAIRDRGSTDTQYF
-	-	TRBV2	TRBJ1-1	TGTGCCAGCAGAGGACAGCTGAACACTGAAGCTTTCTTT	CASRGQLNTEAFF
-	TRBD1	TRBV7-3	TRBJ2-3	TGTGCCAGCAGCTTAGGGGACAGTAAGCAGTATTTT	CASSLGDSKQYF
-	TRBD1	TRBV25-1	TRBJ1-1	TGTGCCAGCAGTGGAGACAGGGGAGACACTGAAGCTTTCTTT	CASSGDRGDTEAFF
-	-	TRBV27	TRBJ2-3	TGTGCCAGCAGTTTAGACGGGAGAGGCGCAGATACGCAGTATTTT	CASSLDGRGADTQYF
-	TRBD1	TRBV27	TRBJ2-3	TGTGCCAGCAGTTCCCCCCAGGGGGCGCTGCGGGCGGAGTATTTT	CASSSPQGALRAEYF
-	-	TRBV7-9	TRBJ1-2	TGTGCCAGCAGCTTAGCGGAGCGGACTAGCATCTTC	CASSLAERTSIF
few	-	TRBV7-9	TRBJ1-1	TGTGCCAGCAGCCCCCCAGGGAACACTGAAGCTTTCTTT	CASSPPGNTEAFF
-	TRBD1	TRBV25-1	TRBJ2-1	TGTGCCACTAACGGGACAGGAGCCTACAATGAGCAGTTCTTC	CATNGTGAYNEQFF
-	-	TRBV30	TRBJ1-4	TGTGCCTGGAGCGGTGTGGGGACTTTTAATGAAAAACTGTTTTTT	CAWSGVGTFNEKLFF
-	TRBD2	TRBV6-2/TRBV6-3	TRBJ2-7	TGTGCCAGCAGTGCCCTAGCGGGTGCCGGAACCGAGCAGTACTTC	CASSALAGAGTEQYF
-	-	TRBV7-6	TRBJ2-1	TGTGCCAGCAGCCCCCCAGCACAGGTAAACAATGAGCAGTTCTTC	CASSPPAQVNNEQFF
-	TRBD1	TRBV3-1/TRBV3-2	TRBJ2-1	TGTGCCAGCAGCCAACGCTTCGACAGGGGAGAGCAGTTCTTC	CASSQRFDRGEQFF
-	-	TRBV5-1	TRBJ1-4	TGCGCCAGCAGCTTACTGCAGGGTTCTAATGAAAAACTGTTTTTT	CASSLLQGSNEKLFF
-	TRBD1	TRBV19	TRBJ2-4	TGTGCCAGTTTGGACAGGGCGCTAGCCAAAAACATTCAGTACTTC	CASLDRALAKNIQYF
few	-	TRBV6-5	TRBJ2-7	TGTGCCAGCAGTTACACGACTGGAGAGCAGTACTTC	CASSYTTGEQYF
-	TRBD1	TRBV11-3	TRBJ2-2	TGTGCCAGCAGCTTGGGACAGGGATTTACCGGGGAGCTGTTTTTT	CASSLGQGFTGELFF
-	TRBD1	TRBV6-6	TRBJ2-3	TGTGCCAGCAGTCAATGGGACAGAGATAGCACAGATACGCAGTATTTT	CASSQWDRDSTDTQYF
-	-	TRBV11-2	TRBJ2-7	TGTGCCAGCAGCACAAACACCCACGAGCAGTACTTC	CASSTNTHEQYF
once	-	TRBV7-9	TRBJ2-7	TGTGCCAGCAGCTTAGCTCAGACCTACGAGCAGTACTTC	CASSLAQTYEQYF
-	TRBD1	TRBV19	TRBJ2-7	TGTGCCAGTAGTATCGCCGACAGGGTTGGCTACGAGCAGTACTTC	CASSIADRVGYEQYF
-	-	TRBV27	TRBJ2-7	TGTGCCAGCAGTTCCACACTAGCCGTGTACGAGCAGTACTTC	CASSSTLAVYEQYF
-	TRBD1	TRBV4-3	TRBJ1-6	TGCGCCAGCAGCCAGAGGACAGGTCAGGCGGATATACCCCTCCACTTT	CASSQRTGQADIPLHF
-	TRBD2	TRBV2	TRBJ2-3	TGTGCCAGCAGTGAAGGGGGTGCGGGAGGCAGGGATACGCAGTATTTT	CASSEGGAGGRDTQYF
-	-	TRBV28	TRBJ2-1	TGTGCCAGCAGTTTAATGGCAGGGAAAAACAATGAGCAGTTCTTC	CASSLMAGKNNEQFF
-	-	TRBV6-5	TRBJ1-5	TGTGCCAGCAGTTACAGCAGGCACAATCAGCCCCAGCATTTT	CASSYSRHNQPQHF
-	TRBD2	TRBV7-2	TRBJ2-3	TGTGCCAGCAGCTTAGTAGGGCTAGCGGGAGATACGCAGTATTTT	CASSLVGLAGDTQYF
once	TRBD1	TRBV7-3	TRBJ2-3	TGTGCCAGCAGCTCCCGGGACAGACCAGATACGCAGTATTTT	CASSSRDRPDTQYF
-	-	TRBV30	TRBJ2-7	TGTGCCTGGAGTGTAGCCAGCGGCAGAGGGTACGAGCAGTACTTC	CAWSVASGRGYEQYF
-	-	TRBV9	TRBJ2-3	TGTGCCAGCAGCGTAGTTGCGGGCACAGATACGCAGTATTTT	CASSVVAGTDTQYF
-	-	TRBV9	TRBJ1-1	TGTGCCAGCAGCGTAGACCCAATGGGGCTGGGTGACACTGAAGCTTTCTTT	CASSVDPMGLGDTEAFF
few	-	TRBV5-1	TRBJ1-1	TGCGCCAGCAGCTGGGGGGACACTGAAGCTTTCTTT	CASSWGDTEAFF
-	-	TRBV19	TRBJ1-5	TGTGCCAGTAGCAGGGGAAGTCAGCCCCAGCATTTT	CASSRGSQPQHF
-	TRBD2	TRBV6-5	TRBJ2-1	TGTGCCAGCAGTTACCAGGAGCGGGGGCGGAATGAGCAGTTCTTC	CASSYQERGRNEQFF
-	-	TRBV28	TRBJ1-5	TGTGCCAGCAGTAACCCCTACAAGGGCCCGAGGGGCAATCAGCCCCAGCATTTT	CASSNPYKGPRGNQPQHF
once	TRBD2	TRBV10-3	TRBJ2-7	TGTGCCATCAGGGGGACTAGCGGGAGGAGCTCCTACGAGCAGTACTTC	CAIRGTSGRSSYEQYF
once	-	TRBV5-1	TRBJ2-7	TGCGCCAGCACCCGTGCCTTGGGGCAGGGCCACGAGCAGTACTTC	CASTRALGQGHEQYF
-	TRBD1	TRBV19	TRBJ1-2	TGTGCCAGTAGTTCCCCCCGGGACAGGGACTATGGCTACACCTTC	CASSSPRDRDYGYTF
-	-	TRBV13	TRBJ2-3	TGTGCCAGCAGCTTAGACGGGGGTGGTACAGATACGCAGTATTTT	CASSLDGGGTDTQYF
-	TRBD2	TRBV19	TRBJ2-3	TGTGCCAGTAGGAACCTTTTAAGGACTAGCGGGATCGCAGATACGCAGTATTTT	CASRNLLRTSGIADTQYF
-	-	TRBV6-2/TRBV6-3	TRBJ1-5	TGTGCCAGCAGTCCCCCAGGGAAGCCCCAGCATTTT	CASSPPGKPQHF
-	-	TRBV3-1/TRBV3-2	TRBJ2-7	TGTGCCAGCAGAAGCGGGCCTCCCTACGAGCAGTACTTC	CASRSGPPYEQYF
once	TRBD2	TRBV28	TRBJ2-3	TGTGCCAGCAGTTTGGGGGTAGCGGGAGGGCTGCAGTATTTT	CASSLGVAGGLQYF
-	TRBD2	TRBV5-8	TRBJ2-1	TGTGCCAGCAGCCCCGCCGGGGGGGCAGTGGAAGGGAATGAGCAGTTCTTC	CASSPAGGAVEGNEQFF
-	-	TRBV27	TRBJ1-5	TGTGCCAGCAGTTTGGCAGGGAGGGATCAGCCCCAGCATTTT	CASSLAGRDQPQHF
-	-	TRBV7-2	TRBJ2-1	TGTGCCAGCAGCTTACCGGTAGCGGTAAGCTCCTACAATGAGCAGTTCTTC	CASSLPVAVSSYNEQFF
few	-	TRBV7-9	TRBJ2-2	TGTGCCAGCAGCTTAGTTAGCGCCGGGGAGCTGTTTTTT	CASSLVSAGELFF
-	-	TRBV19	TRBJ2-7	TGTGCCAGTAGTAACCCACGGTCACGGAGGAACGAGCAGTACTTC	CASSNPRSRRNEQYF